The present T cell receptor beta chain was sequenced within a study of identical twins. Study results and limitations: Researchers reported excess low generation probability among twin-shared out-of-frame alpha sequences. Part of the zero-insertion signal could reflect confounding by invariant MAIT and iNKT cells. Monozygotic twin pairs showed more out-of-frame TCR alpha sharing than models estimated.

This CDR3 region has 14 residues. The V gene's germline CDR1 is SEHNR and CDR2 FQNEAQ (reference sequence). The V and J ends lost 1 base and 1 base, in that order; junction bases with no gene match: 1. This clonotype was observed at least ten times. The antigen is unknown. TCRdb re-called the 5' RACE reads with MiXCR, one entry per CDR3 protein. The data contain roughly 150,000 distinct CDR3 sequences, around 3.5% of them seen just once; the ten biggest clones take up approximately 7.7%. The rearrangement uses TRBV7-9 and TRBJ2-7, with 7 bases matching TRBD2. The origin of this receptor is a man in his late teens or twenties in good health. The source material was memory T cells sorted from blood. CDR3 nucleotide sequence: TGTGCCAGCAGCTTAGGGGGGGGGTCCTACGAGCAGTACTTC. It yields the protein CASSLGGGSYEQYF.